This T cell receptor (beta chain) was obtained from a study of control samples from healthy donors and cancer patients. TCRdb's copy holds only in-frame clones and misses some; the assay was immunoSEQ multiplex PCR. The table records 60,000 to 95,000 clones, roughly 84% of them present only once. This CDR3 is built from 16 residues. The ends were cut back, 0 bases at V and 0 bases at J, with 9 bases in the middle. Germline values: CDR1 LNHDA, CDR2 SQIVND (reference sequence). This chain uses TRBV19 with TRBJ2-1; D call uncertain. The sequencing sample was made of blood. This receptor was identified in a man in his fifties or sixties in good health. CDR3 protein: CASSIDWAVSYNEQFF. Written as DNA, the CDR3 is TGTGCCAGTAGTATAGATTGGGCCGTCTCCTACAATGAGCAGTTCTTC.